This T cell receptor beta chain was sequenced during a study of vaccination and CD4 T cells after COVID-19. Study-wide background: There were two doses of either BNT162b2 or mRNA-1273 vaccine given to participants. Each control was exposed to a CEFX pool, an HIV-1 Nef pool, or no peptide at all. Samples after vaccination came a median roughly eleven weeks past dose two, ranging 14 to 241.

Sequencing of DNA taken from cultured CD4+ T cells relied on the Oncomine TCR Beta short-read assay. TCRdb passed the PCR reads through MiXCR, listing each CDR3 protein once. In the table there are over 10,000 distinct CDR3 sequences, 25% to 35% of which are singletons. The CDR3 has 13 residues. Trimming cost V 3 bases and J 3 bases, with 9 bases left between them. Germline V gene data show CDR1 as DFQATT and CDR2 as SNEGSKA (reference sequence). This clonotype was observed a single time. Its antigen is unidentified. Treatment in this sample: approximately nine-day PBMC culture with coronavirus spike peptide pools or control peptides (ViraFEST assay). Peptide pool stimulation in ViraFEST expanded antigen-specific T cells, whose TCRs were then sequenced.

V usage is TRBV20-1 and J usage is TRBJ1-5; perhaps TRBD1 as D (6 bases). The sequenced sample was CD4+ T cells from blood, cultured in vitro, obtained before SARS-CoV-2 vaccination. This clonotype originated in a human donor who received a COVID-19 vaccine. The CDR3 DNA sequence: TGCAGTGCTAGTCACAGGGACAATCAGCCCCAGCATTTT. It specifies CSASHRDNQPQHF.